This T cell receptor beta chain came from a study of blood T cell repertoires in COVID-19. About the research overall: There were acute and convalescent COVID-19 samples, and they came from the United States, Italy and Spain.

The germline V gene encodes CDR1 SGHTA and CDR2 FQGNSA. Trimming cost V 2 bases and J 1 base, with 8 bases left between them. The CDR3 spans 14 residues. Study processing details: Amplification from reference gene primers served as the basis for estimated nucleated cell counts. Repertoires were generated with immunoSEQ multiplex PCR, while TCRdb's copy carries only in-frame clones and drops some. The D gene and trimming were derived from the DNA, and the V and J assignments and clone size from that table. The data show more than 90,000 clones, 72% seen once. The chain uses TRBV7-2 and TRBJ1-1, with D possibly TRBD1 on 6 matching bases. This TCR was sampled from a woman aged 55-69 years in a cohort sampled during active or convalescent COVID-19. Sequenced sample: peripheral blood. As DNA, the CDR3 is TGTGCCAGCAGCTTATTGGGGGCGAACACTGAAGCTTTCTTT. It is translated as CASSLLGANTEAFF.